This T cell receptor (beta chain) comes out of a study of early T cells in non-severe SARS-CoV-2 infection. The table lists this clonotype with many counts. The CDR3 is made up of 14 amino acids. Germline CDR1 is MNHNY and CDR2 is SVGAGI (reference sequence). V was shortened by 5 bases and J by 5 bases, with 15 bases between the two germline ends. Individually, cDNA molecules had unique molecular identifiers attached to them. MiXCR, applied by TCRdb to the 5' RACE reads, yields one record per CDR3 protein. The sample includes some 42,000 distinct CDR3 sequences, 5% to 6.5% of them seen just once. The chain recombines TRBV6-6 with TRBJ2-5, with a weak D call TRBD1 (6 bases). This TCR came from an adult who was a healthcare worker with PCR-confirmed SARS-CoV-2 infection or an uninfected control (not recorded which). Sequences were derived from whole blood, sampled at baseline. This chain's CDR3 is CASSDHGGLETQYF. The CDR3 bases are TGTGCCAGCAGTGACCATGGGGGCCTGGAGACCCAGTACTTC.